These 12 T cell receptor beta chains originate from one sample sequenced in a study of T cells in Graves' hyperthyroidism and ophthalmopathy. Amplification yielded TCR beta CDR3 regions, with RNA transcripts as the source. RT-PCR in the first round (using the HTBI primer set) targeted the TCR CDR3. In TCRdb, the multiplex PCR reads were re-called with MiXCR into one record per CDR3 protein. The sample lists 500,000 to 650,000 distinct CDR3 sequences, 40% to 50% occurring once. The specimen sequenced was peripheral blood or thyroid tissue (not recorded which). These receptors were collected from an adult woman with Graves' disease, either hyperthyroidism or ophthalmopathy (not recorded which).

The genes are TRBV9 and TRBJ2-5, with TRBD2 matching 10 bases. This CDR3 spans 17 amino acids. After removal of 1 base from V and 3 bases from J, the junction contained 9 bases not matched to a gene. CDR1 and CDR2 (germline): SGDLS, YYNGEE. CDR3 in DNA: TGTGCCAGCAGCGTAATAGCGGGAGGCCCGGGGAAAGAGACCCAGTACTTC. It yields the protein CASSVIAGGPGKETQYF.

V usage is TRBV28 and J usage is TRBJ1-2, with 8 nucleotides matching TRBD1. The CDR3 has 14 residues. The germline V gene has CDR1 MDHEN and CDR2 SYDVKM. The junction had 7 bases not matched to a gene; V was cut back by 6 bases and J by 4 bases. The DNA of the CDR3 is TGTGCCAGCAGCCGGGACAGGTTTTTCTATGGCTACACCTTC. This encodes CASSRDRFFYGYTF.

In its sample, this clonotype was seen a few times. V usage is TRBV7-6 and J usage is TRBJ1-1; 9 positions agree with TRBD1. V trimming: 4 bases; J trimming: 4 bases; junction bases outside the gene matches: 1. The CDR3 covers 13 residues. CDR1 and CDR2 (germline): SGHVS, FNYEAQ. The CDR3, as DNA: TGTGCCAGCAGCTGGGGACAGGGCACTGAAGCTTTCTTT. Amino acids: CASSWGQGTEAFF.

This clonotype has only a few counts. The J gene is TRBJ1-1, the V gene TRBV7-9; perhaps TRBD1 as D (5 bases). V was clipped by 5 bases and J by 4 bases, with 11 bases between them. The CDR3 runs to 13 residues. Germline V gives CDR1 SEHNR, CDR2 FQNEAQ (reference sequence). The CDR3, as DNA: TGTGCCAGCAGCCCGCCCGGGGCCACTGAAGCTTTCTTT. Translating gives CASSPPGATEAFF.

The chain employs TRBV10-3 and TRBJ1-6, with D perhaps TRBD1 (6 bases). Deletions cut 8 bases from V and 8 bases from J, with 10 bases between. Looked up from germline, CDR1 is ENHRY and CDR2 is SYGVKD. CDR3 length equals 12 residues. The CDR3 DNA is TGTGCCATCGGGGGCCAGGATTCACCCCTCCACTTT. It encodes CAIGGQDSPLHF.

The chain joins TRBV5-1 to TRBJ2-7; 9 nucleotides line up with TRBD1. Germline V gives CDR1 SGHRS, CDR2 YFSETQ. V shed 3 bases, J shed 2 bases, and the junction held 6 bases outside the gene matches. CDR3 length: 15 amino acids. The CDR3: CASSSNRGPTYEQYF. The CDR3 DNA follows: TGCGCCAGCAGCTCAAACAGGGGGCCAACCTACGAGCAGTACTTC.

The chain recombines TRBV2 with TRBJ2-7; D tentatively fits TRBD1 or TRBD2 (5 bases each). There are 12 residues in the CDR3. V was cut by 6 bases and J by 6 bases, with 12 bases left in between. Germline CDR1 is SNHLY and CDR2 is FYNNEI. The CDR3 DNA reads as TGTGCCAGCAGCTTCAGGGACGGCGAGCAGTACTTC. This sequence encodes CASSFRDGEQYF.

This chain uses TRBV5-1 with TRBJ2-7; tentatively, D is TRBD2 (5 bases). The CDR3 loop spans 14 amino acids. Deletions cut 0 bases from V and 6 bases from J, with 13 bases between. Germline loops: CDR1 SGHRS, CDR2 YFSETQ. The CDR3 loop is CASSLGQSEGEQYF. In DNA form, the CDR3 reads TGCGCCAGCAGCTTGGGCCAAAGCGAGGGCGAGCAGTACTTC.

This clonotype has more than one count but fewer than ten. The chain links TRBV25-1 to TRBJ1-5; perhaps TRBD1 as D (5 bases). Germline V gene sequence: CDR1 MGHDK, CDR2 SYGVNS. The CDR3 has 16 residues. V was shortened by 4 bases and J by 4 bases, with 17 bases between the two germline ends. The CDR3 nucleotides are TGTGCCAGCAGTGGGGGGAGAGGGCAGACTAATCAGCCCCAGCATTTT. It codes for CASSGGRGQTNQPQHF.

This clonotype appeared once. This chain uses TRBV20-1 with TRBJ2-5; D uncertain. V shed 0 bases and J shed 5 bases, with 10 bases lying between them. This CDR3 has 13 amino acids. Germline-derived CDR1 and CDR2 are DFQATT and SNEGSKA (reference sequence). CDR3 sequence reads: CSARDAQPETQYF. CDR3 in DNA: TGCAGTGCTAGAGATGCGCAGCCGGAGACCCAGTACTTC.

The chain couples TRBV7-2 to TRBJ2-7, with 8 bases matching TRBD1. The CDR3 loop spans 15 amino acids. V lost 5 bases, J lost 5 bases, and 11 bases stayed unmatched. The germline CDR1 and CDR2 sequences are SGHTA and FQGNSA. The CDR3 DNA sequence: TGTGCCAGCAGCCCTTCAGCGAACAGGGGGAACGAGCAGTACTTC. It codes for CASSPSANRGNEQYF.

This clonotype was seen many times. V gene TRBV15 combines with J gene TRBJ2-5; 9 bases fit TRBD2. Germline V lookup: CDR1 LNHNV, CDR2 YYDKDF (reference sequence). V was pared by 0 bases and J by 6 bases, with 5 bases of the junction left unmatched. This CDR3 has 15 amino acids. CDR3: CATSRDTSGGKTQYF. DNA of the CDR3: TGTGCCACCAGCAGAGATACCAGCGGGGGGAAGACCCAGTACTTC.